This TCR beta chain came from a study of beta chain features in type 1 diabetes. Researchers reported sorting CD4+ naive, central memory, regulatory and stem cell-like memory cells via CD45RO/CCR7/CD25/CD127/CD95/CD27. Every isolated RNA sample was fully reverse transcribed, so sequencing captured expressed TCRB transcripts. The assay was immunoSEQ multiplex PCR, and TCRdb's table has in-frame clones only and misses some. The sample yields about 15,000 clones, 45% to 65% seen once. In this sample, this clone turned up a few times. The antigen is unknown. The CDR3 contains 15 residues. J was trimmed by 5 bases and V by 4 bases; bases with no gene match: 7. From germline, CDR1 is LGHNA and CDR2 YNFKEQ. Broader study findings: More deletions and fewer insertions at VDJ junctions were seen in type 1 diabetes patients.

The sequence came from a woman aged 18-35 years in good health. The chain employs TRBV4-2 and TRBJ1-1, with TRBD1 matching 10 bases. Sequencing was performed on stem cell memory CD4+ T cells from blood. As DNA, the CDR3 is TGTGCCAGCAGCCCGCAGGGACAGGGGAGGACTGAAGCTTTCTTT. As protein: CASSPQGQGRTEAFF.